In its sample, the clone carrying this TCR beta chain was seen a few times. Its target is unknown. The data were obtained in a study of vaccination and CD4 T cells after COVID-19. The CDR3 is 15 amino acids. V trimming: 6 bases; J trimming: 5 bases; junction bases outside the gene matches: 9. The V gene's germline CDR1 is MDHEN and CDR2 SYDVKM. As for treatment: roughly ten-day PBMC culture with coronavirus spike peptide pools or control peptides (ViraFEST assay). With the Oncomine TCR Beta short-read assay, DNA from cultured CD4+ T cells was sequenced. TCRdb analysed the PCR reads with MiXCR anew, one entry per CDR3 protein. The data show approximately 10,000 distinct CDR3 sequences, around 59% seen once.

Specimen: CD4+ T cells from blood, cultured in vitro. The clonotype was recovered from a human donor who had recovered from COVID-19. The chain combines TRBV28 with TRBJ1-5, with 8 bases matching TRBD1. CDR3 loop: CASSSGGQGYQPQHF. In DNA form, the CDR3 reads TGTGCCAGCAGCTCTGGTGGACAGGGCTATCAGCCCCAGCATTTT.